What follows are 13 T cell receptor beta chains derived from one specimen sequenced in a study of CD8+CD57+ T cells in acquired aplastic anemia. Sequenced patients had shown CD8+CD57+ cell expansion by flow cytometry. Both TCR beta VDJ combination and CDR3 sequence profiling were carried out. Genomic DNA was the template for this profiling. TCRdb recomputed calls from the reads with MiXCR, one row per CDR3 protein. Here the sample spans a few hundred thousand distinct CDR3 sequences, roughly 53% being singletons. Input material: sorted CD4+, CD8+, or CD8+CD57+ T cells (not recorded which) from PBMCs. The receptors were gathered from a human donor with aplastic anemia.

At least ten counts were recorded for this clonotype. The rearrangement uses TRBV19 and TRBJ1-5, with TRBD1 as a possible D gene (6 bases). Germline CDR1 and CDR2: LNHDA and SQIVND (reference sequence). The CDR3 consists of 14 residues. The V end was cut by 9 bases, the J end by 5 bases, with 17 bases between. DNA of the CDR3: TGTGCCAGCCGCCCCCCCGGGACATATCAGCCCCAGCATTTT. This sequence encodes CASRPPGTYQPQHF.

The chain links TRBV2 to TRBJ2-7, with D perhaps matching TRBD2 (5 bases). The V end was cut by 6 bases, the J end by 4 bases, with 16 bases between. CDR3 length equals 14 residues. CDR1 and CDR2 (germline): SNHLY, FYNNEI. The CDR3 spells CASSFTGKSYEQYF. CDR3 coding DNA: TGTGCCAGCAGCTTTACGGGGAAAAGTTACGAGCAGTACTTC.

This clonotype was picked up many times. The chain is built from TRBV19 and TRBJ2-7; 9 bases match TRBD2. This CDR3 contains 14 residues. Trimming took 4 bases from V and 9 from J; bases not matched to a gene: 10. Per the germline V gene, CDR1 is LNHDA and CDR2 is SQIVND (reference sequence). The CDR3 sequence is CASSTGLAFGVQYF. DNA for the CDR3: TGTGCCAGTAGTACGGGACTAGCCTTCGGGGTGCAGTACTTC. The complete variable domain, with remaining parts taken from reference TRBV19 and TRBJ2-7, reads DGGITQSPKYLFRKEGQNVTLSCEQNLNHDAMYWYRQDPGQGLRLIYYSQIVNDFQKGDIAEGYSVSREKKESFPLTVTSAQKNPTAFYLCASSTGLAFGVQYFGPGTRLTVT.

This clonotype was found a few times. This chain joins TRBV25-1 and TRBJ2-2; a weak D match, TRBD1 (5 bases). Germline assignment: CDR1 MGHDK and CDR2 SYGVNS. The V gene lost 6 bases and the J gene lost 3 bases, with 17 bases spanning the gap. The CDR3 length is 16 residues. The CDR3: CASSLTPGYHTGELFF. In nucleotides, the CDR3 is TGTGCCAGCAGCTTAACCCCAGGGTACCACACCGGGGAGCTGTTTTTT. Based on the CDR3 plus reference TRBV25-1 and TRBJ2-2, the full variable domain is EADIYQTPRYLVIGTGKKITLECSQTMGHDKMYWYQQDPGMELHLIHYSYGVNSTEKGDLSSESTVSRIRTEHFPLTLESARPSHTSQYLCASSLTPGYHTGELFFGEGSRLTVL.

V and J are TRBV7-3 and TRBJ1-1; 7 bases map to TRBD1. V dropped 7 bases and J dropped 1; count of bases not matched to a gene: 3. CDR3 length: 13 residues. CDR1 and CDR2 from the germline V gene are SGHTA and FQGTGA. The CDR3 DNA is TGTGCCAGCAAGGGACAGCCGAACACTGAAGCTTTCTTT. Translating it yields CASKGQPNTEAFF.

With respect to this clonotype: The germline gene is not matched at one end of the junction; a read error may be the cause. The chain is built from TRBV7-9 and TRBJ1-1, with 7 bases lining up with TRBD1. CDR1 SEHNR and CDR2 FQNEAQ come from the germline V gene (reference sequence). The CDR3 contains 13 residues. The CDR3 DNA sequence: TGCGCCAGCAGCTTTACAGGGGACACTGAAGCTTTCTTT. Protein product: CASSFTGDTEAFF. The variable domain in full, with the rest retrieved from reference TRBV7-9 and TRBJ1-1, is DTGVSQNPRHKITKRGQNVTFRCDPISEHNRLYWYRQTLGQGPEFLTYFQNEAQLEKSRLLSDRFSAERPKGSFSTLEIQRTEQGDSAMYLCASSFTGDTEAFFGQGTRLTVV.

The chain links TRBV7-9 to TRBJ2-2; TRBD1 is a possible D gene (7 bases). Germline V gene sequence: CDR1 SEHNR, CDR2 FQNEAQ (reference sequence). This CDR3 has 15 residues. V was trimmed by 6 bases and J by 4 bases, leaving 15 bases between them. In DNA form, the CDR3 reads TGTGCCAGCAGGCCTCAGGGGGGTGGCACCGGGGAGCTGTTTTTT. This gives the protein CASRPQGGGTGELFF.

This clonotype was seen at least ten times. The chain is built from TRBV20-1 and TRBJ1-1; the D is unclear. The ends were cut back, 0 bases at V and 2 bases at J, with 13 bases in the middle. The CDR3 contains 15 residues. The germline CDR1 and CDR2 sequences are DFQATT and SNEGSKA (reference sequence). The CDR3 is CSARDRRLPNTEAFF. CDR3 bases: TGCAGTGCTAGAGATAGGAGACTTCCAAACACTGAAGCTTTCTTT.

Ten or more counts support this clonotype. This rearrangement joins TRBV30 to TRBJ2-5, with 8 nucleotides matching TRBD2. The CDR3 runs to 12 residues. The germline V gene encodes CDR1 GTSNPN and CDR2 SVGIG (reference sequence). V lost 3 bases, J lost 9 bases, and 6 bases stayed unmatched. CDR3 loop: CAWSPTGGPQYF. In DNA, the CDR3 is TGTGCCTGGAGCCCAACGGGGGGGCCCCAGTACTTC.

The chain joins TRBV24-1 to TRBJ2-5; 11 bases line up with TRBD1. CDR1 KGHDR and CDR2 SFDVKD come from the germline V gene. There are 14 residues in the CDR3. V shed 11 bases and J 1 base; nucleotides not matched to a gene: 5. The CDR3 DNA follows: TGTGCCAGCGGGACAGGGGGTACCCAAGAGACCCAGTACTTC. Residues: CASGTGGTQETQYF.

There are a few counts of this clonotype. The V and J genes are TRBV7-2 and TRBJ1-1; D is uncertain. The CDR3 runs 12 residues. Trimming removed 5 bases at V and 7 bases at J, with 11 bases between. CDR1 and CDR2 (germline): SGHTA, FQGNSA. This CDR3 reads CASSLNRNEAFF. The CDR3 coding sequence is TGTGCCAGCAGCCTCAACAGAAATGAAGCTTTCTTT.

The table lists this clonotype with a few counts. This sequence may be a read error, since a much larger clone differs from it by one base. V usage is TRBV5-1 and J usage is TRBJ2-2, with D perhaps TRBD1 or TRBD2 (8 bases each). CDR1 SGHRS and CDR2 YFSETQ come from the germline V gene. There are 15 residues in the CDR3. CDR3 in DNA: TGTGCCAGCAGCGGGGGACAGGCTGCTCCCGGGGAGCTGTTTTTT. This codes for CASSGGQAAPGELFF.

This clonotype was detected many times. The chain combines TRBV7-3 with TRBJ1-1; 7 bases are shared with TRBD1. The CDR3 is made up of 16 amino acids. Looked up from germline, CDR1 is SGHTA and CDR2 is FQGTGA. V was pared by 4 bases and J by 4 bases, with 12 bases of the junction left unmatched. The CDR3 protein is CASSSRAGQLSTEAFF. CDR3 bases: TGTGCCAGCAGCTCTAGAGCGGGACAGTTGAGCACTGAAGCTTTCTTT.